Below are 5 T cell receptor beta chains sequenced from a single sample in a study of shared clonotypes between healthy human individuals (TCRdb year 2020). Library prep was done by the immunoSEQ multiplex PCR assay. As stored in TCRdb, this immuneACCESS dataset retains in-frame rearrangements with V and J assigned. A fraction of the clones does not appear; measured against another copy, unresolved V genes explain less than half of the discrepancy, and the remainder lacks a known reason. In this sample the table shows around 1.9 million clones, around 95% of which occur a single time. In total, the top ten clones hold less than 2% of the sample. CD8 naive samples consisted of CD45RO-negative cells that were positively selected for CCR7, yielding a CD45RA+CCR7+ population without TemRA cells. The sample comprised naive CD8+ T cells from PBMCs. Sample cell subset or site, as interpreted from the label and publication: CD45RA+CCR7+. The receptors shown here come from a man between 18 and 35 years old in good health. Some clones in this sample may be carry-over from other donors' samples.

J is TRBJ1-5 and V is TRBV7-6; the D is unclear. Trimming pared 0 bases from V and 10 bases from J, leaving 13 bases between. The CDR3 sequence is 14 residues long. Germline loops: CDR1 SGHVS, CDR2 FNYEAQ. The DNA of the CDR3 is TGTGCCAGCAGCTTAGCGCCGACGGGTGAACCCCAGCATTTT. Translated, it gives CASSLAPTGEPQHF.

This clone was found once. The same CDR3 also results from other DNA sequences found in this sample. The rearrangement uses TRBV9 and TRBJ2-7; D is uncertain. This CDR3 is 13 amino acids long. CDR1 is SGDLS and CDR2 is YYNGEE in the germline V gene. V was shortened by 0 bases and J by 2 bases, with 6 bases between the two germline ends. The CDR3 DNA follows: TGTGCCAGCAGCGTAGGAGGAACCTACGAGCAGTACTTC. Protein product: CASSVGGTYEQYF.

This chain links TRBV19 with TRBJ1-2; D possibly corresponds to TRBD1 (6 bases). Trimming stripped 10 bases from V and 7 bases from J, with 31 bases between. The CDR3 consists of 17 residues. Germline lookup yields CDR1 LNHDA and CDR2 SQIVND (reference sequence). The CDR3 nucleotides are TGTGCCAACCCCTTATCACAGGGTCTGGTTCGGGGGACTGGCTACACCTTC. Protein: CANPLSQGLVRGTGYTF. Full variable domain (remainder filled in from reference TRBV19 and TRBJ1-2): DGGITQSPKYLFRKEGQNVTLSCEQNLNHDAMYWYRQDPGQGLRLIYYSQIVNDFQKGDIAEGYSVSREKKESFPLTVTSAQKNPTAFYLCANPLSQGLVRGTGYTFGSGTRLTVV.

To note about this clone: Additional DNA sequences in this sample encode the identical CDR3. The chain combines TRBV4-2 with TRBJ2-7; tentative D call: TRBD2 (6 bases). The CDR3 extends over 13 amino acids. From germline, CDR1 is LGHNA and CDR2 YNFKEQ. The V gene lost 0 bases and the J gene lost 4 bases, with 7 bases spanning the gap. CDR3 amino acids: CASSQDRGYEQYF. DNA for the CDR3: TGTGCCAGCAGCCAAGATCGGGGGTACGAGCAGTACTTC.

This chain uses TRBV29-1 with TRBJ2-1; tentatively, D is TRBD1 or TRBD2 (5 bases each). The germline V gene has CDR1 SQVTM and CDR2 ANQGSEA. This CDR3 has 16 amino acids. The germline V and J ends were trimmed by 4 bases and 6 bases, with 22 bases remaining between them. CDR3 amino acids: CSVAPETGADFNEQFF. In DNA form, the CDR3 reads TGCAGCGTTGCCCCTGAGACCGGGGCCGATTTCAATGAGCAGTTCTTC.